The present T cell receptor beta chain was sequenced within a study of T-cell reconstitution after alpha-beta-depleted transplantation in children. Points from the study as a whole: Expanded graft clones numbering several hundred reportedly gave rise to alpha-beta T cells about two months after transplant.

V lost 0 bases and J 6 bases, leaving 10 bases between the germline ends. This CDR3 comprises 14 residues. Germline CDR1 and CDR2: SGHRS and YFSETQ. Regarding this clonotype: Its antigen remains unidentified.

The TCRbeta library was prepared with unique molecular identifiers. TCRdb used MiXCR to reprocess the PCR reads, holding one entry per CDR3 protein. The table shows 600,000 to 700,000 distinct CDR3 sequences, with under 15% occurring only once. The chain couples TRBV5-1 to TRBJ2-1; D perhaps matches TRBD2 (5 bases). The receptor's source is a girl aged 2 to 9 with congenital amegakaryocytic thrombocytopenia, due to receive a stem cell transplant. The sequences come from PBMCs, collected before TCRalphabeta/CD19-depleted stem cell transplant. The CDR3 DNA follows: TGCGCCAGCAGCTTGGCGGGGATGAGCAATGAGCAGTTCTTC. Encoded protein: CASSLAGMSNEQFF.